The 12 T cell receptor beta chains in this list originate from one sample, sequenced in a study of CD8+ T cells in alopecia areata. cDNA serving as the sequencing template came from extracted, reverse transcribed RNA. Assay used: immunoSEQ multiplex PCR; TCRdb lists only in-frame clones, some missing. The sample contains 120,000 or so clones, around 50% of which appear only once. Sequenced material: NKG2D-low CD8+ T cells sorted from blood. Every receptor here comes from a human donor with alopecia areata.

This chain joins TRBV25-1 and TRBJ2-7, with 12 positions matching TRBD2. The CDR3 consists of 15 residues. Germline values: CDR1 MGHDK, CDR2 SYGVNS. J lost 5 bases, V lost 4 bases, and 6 bases had no gene match. CDR3 loop: CASSAGLAGRNEQYF. In DNA form, the CDR3 reads TGTGCCAGCAGTGCCGGACTAGCGGGACGGAACGAGCAGTACTTC.

The DNA for the CDR3 is TGTGCCTCGACAGGGGATGGCTACACCTTC. This gives the protein CASTGDGYTF. J is TRBJ1-2 and V is TRBV30, with 8 bases matching TRBD1. Germline CDR1 and CDR2: GTSNPN and SVGIG (reference sequence). CDR3 length equals 10 residues. The junction had 1 base not matched to a gene; V was cut back by 7 bases and J by 6 bases.

This clone occurred a few times. The chain joins TRBV29-1 to TRBJ2-7; D is uncertain. The length of the CDR3 is 11 residues. The V and J ends lost 6 bases and 4 bases respectively, with 10 bases between them. Germline loops: CDR1 SQVTM, CDR2 ANQGSEA. CDR3 bases: TGCAGCGTCGAAACAGAGTACGAGCAGTACTTC. Protein sequence: CSVETEYEQYF.

This chain joins TRBV25-1 and TRBJ2-7, with D uncertain. The CDR3 loop spans 11 amino acids. V lost 6 bases and J lost 4, with 7 bases in between. Looked up from germline, CDR1 is MGHDK and CDR2 is SYGVNS. DNA of the CDR3: TGTGCCAGCAGGACAAGTTACGAGCAGTACTTC. Its translation: CASRTSYEQYF.

This clone was recorded a few times. The chain employs TRBV29-1 and TRBJ2-7, with D unclear. The CDR3 has 10 amino acids. Between the trimmed V and J ends, which lost 6 bases and 7 bases, there was a span of 10 bases. Germline CDR1 SQVTM, CDR2 ANQGSEA. Written as DNA, the CDR3 is TGCAGCGTGTGGGCAGAGGAGCAGTACTTC. Protein sequence: CSVWAEEQYF.

The chain links TRBV9 to TRBJ2-3; D unclear. The CDR3 consists of 13 residues. Germline V gene data show CDR1 as SGDLS and CDR2 as YYNGEE. Trimming pared 6 bases from V and 1 base from J, leaving 9 bases between. This CDR3 reads CASTDGRTDTQYF. DNA of the CDR3: TGTGCCAGCACAGACGGCCGCACAGATACGCAGTATTTT.

Remarks on this clone: Different DNA sequences within this sample yield the same CDR3. CDR3 in DNA: TGCGCCAGCAGCTTGGACCTGCAAGAGACCCAGTACTTC. Translation: CASSLDLQETQYF. The rearrangement links TRBV5-1 to TRBJ2-5; no reliable D call. V lost 0 bases, J lost 2 bases, and 5 bases lay in between. CDR3 length equals 13 residues. Germline V gene data show CDR1 as SGHRS and CDR2 as YFSETQ.

This clone has only a few counts. CDR3: CASREDNNEQFF. The DNA of the CDR3 is TGCGCCAGCAGGGAAGATAACAATGAGCAGTTCTTC. V gene TRBV23-1 combines with J gene TRBJ2-1; D unclear. TRBV23-1 is noted as an ORF with a role that remains uncertain. Trimming removed 6 bases from V and 5 bases from J, with 8 bases in between. The CDR3 is 12 amino acids.

The V call is TRBV29-1, the J call TRBJ1-1; D is ambiguous. The germline V and J ends were trimmed by 2 bases and 5 bases, with 9 bases remaining between them. There are 12 residues in the CDR3. The germline V gene encodes CDR1 SQVTM and CDR2 ANQGSEA. CDR3 nucleotide sequence: TGCAGCGTTGAAACGGAGGATACTGAAGCTTTCTTT. Its protein product is CSVETEDTEAFF.

The V call is TRBV30, the J call TRBJ2-7; the D gene is possibly TRBD1 (5 bases). The CDR3 extends over 13 amino acids. Trimming cost V 8 bases and J 4 bases, with 18 bases left between them. From germline, CDR1 is GTSNPN and CDR2 SVGIG (reference sequence). In DNA form, the CDR3 reads TGTGCCGGCAGGAAGGGGAATCGTTACGAGCAGTACTTC. This sequence encodes CAGRKGNRYEQYF.

This chain links TRBV29-1 with TRBJ2-1; D remains unclear. Germline V gives CDR1 SQVTM, CDR2 ANQGSEA. Trimming left V 6 bases short and J 7 bases short, with 7 bases between. The CDR3 runs to 10 residues. CDR3 nucleotide sequence: TGCAGCGTGGAAACGAATGAGCAGTTCTTC. This encodes CSVETNEQFF.

This clone has a handful of counts. The V gene is TRBV10-3, the J gene TRBJ1-4; no reliable D call. Trimming pared 0 bases from V and 8 bases from J, leaving 13 bases between. This CDR3 region has 15 residues. Germline lookup yields CDR1 ENHRY and CDR2 SYGVKD. This chain's CDR3 is CAISESTPANEKLFF. The CDR3 DNA reads TGTGCCATCAGTGAGTCGACCCCCGCAAACGAAAAACTGTTTTTT.